This record covers a single TCR beta chain. Source study methods: Estimation of nucleated cell counts relied on the amplification of reference gene primers. Clones were read by immunoSEQ multiplex PCR, and TCRdb kept only the in-frame ones, dropping some. Clonal size and the V and J genes are those of that table, whereas D and trimming came from the DNA. The table has around 340,000 clones, approximately 82% seen once. The V segment lost 5 bases and the J segment 7 bases; nucleotides outside the gene matches: 10. Germline V gene data show CDR1 as LNHDA and CDR2 as SQIVND (reference sequence). The CDR3 has 14 amino acids. The entry originates in a study of blood T cell repertoires in COVID-19. Study as a whole: Both acute and convalescent COVID-19 samples were obtained from the United States, Italy and Spain.

The receptor was derived from a man younger than 40 with active or convalescent COVID-19. The chain links TRBV19 to TRBJ1-2, with 7 bases fitting TRBD1. Sequencing used peripheral blood. The CDR3 DNA reads as TGTGCCAGTAGTCGTTGGACAGGAGAGGGTGGCTACACCTTC. Its translation is CASSRWTGEGGYTF.